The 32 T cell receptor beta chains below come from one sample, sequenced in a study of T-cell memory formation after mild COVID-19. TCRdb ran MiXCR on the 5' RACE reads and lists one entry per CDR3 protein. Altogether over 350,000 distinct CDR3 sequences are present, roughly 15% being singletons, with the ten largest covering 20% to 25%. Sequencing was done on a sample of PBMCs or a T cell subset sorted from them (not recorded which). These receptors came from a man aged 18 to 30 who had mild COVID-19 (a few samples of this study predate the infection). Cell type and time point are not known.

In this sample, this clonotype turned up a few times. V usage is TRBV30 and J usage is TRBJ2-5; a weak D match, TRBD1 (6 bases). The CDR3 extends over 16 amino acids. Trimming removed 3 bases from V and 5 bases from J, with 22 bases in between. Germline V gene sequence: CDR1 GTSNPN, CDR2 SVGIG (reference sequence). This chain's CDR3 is CAWSRRGTVRGETQYF. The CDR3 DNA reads TGTGCCTGGAGCCGACGTGGTACGGTCAGGGGCGAGACCCAGTACTTC.

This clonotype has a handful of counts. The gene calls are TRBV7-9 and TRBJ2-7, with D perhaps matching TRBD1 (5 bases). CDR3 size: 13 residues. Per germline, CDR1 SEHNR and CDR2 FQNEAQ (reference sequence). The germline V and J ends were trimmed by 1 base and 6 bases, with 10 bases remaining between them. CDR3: CASSLEATGEQYV. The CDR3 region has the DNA TGTGCCAGCAGCTTAGAAGCTACAGGCGAGCAGTACGTC.

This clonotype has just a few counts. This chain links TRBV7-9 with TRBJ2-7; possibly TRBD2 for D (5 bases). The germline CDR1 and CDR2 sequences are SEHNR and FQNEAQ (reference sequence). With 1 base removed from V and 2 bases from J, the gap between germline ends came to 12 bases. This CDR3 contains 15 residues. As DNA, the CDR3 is TGTGCCAGCAGCTTAGGAGGGTTTCGGCCCTACGAGCAGTACTTC. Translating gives CASSLGGFRPYEQYF.

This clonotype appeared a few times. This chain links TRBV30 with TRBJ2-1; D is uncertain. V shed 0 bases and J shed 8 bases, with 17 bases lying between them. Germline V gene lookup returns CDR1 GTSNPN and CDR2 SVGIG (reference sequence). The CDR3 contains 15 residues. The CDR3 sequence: CAWSVSISRAYEQFF. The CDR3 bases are TGTGCCTGGAGTGTATCGATCTCCCGGGCGTATGAGCAGTTCTTC.

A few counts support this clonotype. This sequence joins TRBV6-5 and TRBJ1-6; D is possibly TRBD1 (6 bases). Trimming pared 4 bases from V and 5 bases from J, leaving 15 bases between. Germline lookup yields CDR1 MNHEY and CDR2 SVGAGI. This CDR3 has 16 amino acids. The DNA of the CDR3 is TGTGCCAGCAGTTTCGGGACAACCTTGGATAATTCACCCCTCCACTTT. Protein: CASSFGTTLDNSPLHF.

CDR3: CSANRPLDVNTGELFF. The CDR3 bases are TGCAGTGCTAACCGGCCACTGGACGTGAACACCGGGGAGCTGTTTTTT. The V call is TRBV20-1, the J call TRBJ2-2; D not certain. CDR1 and CDR2 (germline): DFQATT, SNEGSKA (reference sequence). There are 16 residues in the CDR3. The V and J ends lost 4 bases and 1 base respectively, with 16 bases between them.

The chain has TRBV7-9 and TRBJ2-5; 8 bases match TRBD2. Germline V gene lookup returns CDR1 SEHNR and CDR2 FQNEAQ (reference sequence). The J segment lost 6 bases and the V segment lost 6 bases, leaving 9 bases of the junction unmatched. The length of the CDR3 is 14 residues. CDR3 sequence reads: CASSVAGQGKTQYF. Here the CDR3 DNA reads TGTGCCAGCAGTGTAGCGGGGCAGGGGAAGACCCAGTACTTC.

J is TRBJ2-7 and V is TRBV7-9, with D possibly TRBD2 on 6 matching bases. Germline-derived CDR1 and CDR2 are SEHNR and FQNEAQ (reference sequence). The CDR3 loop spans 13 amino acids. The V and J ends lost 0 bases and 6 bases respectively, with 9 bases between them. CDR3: CASSLAGTSEQYV. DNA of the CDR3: TGTGCCAGCAGCTTAGCCGGGACTTCCGAGCAGTACGTC.

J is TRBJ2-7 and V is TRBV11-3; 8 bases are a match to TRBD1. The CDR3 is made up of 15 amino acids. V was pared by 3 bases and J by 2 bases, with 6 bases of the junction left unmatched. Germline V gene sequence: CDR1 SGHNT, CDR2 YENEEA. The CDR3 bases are TGTGCCAGCAGCTTCCGGGGACAGGCACCCTACGAGCAGTACTTC. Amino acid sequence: CASSFRGQAPYEQYF.

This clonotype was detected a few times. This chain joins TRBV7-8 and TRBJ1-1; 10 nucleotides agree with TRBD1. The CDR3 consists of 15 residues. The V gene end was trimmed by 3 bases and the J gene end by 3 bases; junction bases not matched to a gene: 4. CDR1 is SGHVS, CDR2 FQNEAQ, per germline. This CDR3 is CASSFRQGAYTEAFF. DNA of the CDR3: TGTGCCAGCAGCTTTAGACAGGGGGCTTACACTGAAGCTTTCTTT.

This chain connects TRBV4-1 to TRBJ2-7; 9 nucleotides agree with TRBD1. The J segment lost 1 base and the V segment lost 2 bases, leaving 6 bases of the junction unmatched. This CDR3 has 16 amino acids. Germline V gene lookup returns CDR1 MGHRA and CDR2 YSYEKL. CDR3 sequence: CASSQQQGAASYEQYF. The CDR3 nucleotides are TGCGCCAGCAGCCAACAACAGGGGGCAGCGTCCTACGAGCAGTACTTC.

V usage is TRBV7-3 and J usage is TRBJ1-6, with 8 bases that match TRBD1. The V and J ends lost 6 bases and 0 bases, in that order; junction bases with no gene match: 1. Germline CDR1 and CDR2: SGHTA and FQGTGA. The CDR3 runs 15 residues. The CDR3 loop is CASRGQDSYNSPLHF. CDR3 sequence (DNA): TGTGCCAGCAGGGGACAGGACTCCTATAATTCACCCCTCCACTTT.

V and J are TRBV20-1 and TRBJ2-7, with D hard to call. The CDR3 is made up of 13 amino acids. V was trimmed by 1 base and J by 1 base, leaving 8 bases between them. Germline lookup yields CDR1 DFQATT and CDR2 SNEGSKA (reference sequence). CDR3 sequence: CSARGVGSYEQYF. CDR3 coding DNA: TGCAGTGCTAGAGGGGTAGGATCCTACGAGCAGTACTTC.

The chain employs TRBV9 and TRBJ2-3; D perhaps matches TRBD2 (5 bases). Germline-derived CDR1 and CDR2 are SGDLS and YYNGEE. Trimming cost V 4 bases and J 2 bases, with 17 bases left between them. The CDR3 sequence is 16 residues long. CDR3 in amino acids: CASSPTRRSPTDTQYF. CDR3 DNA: TGTGCCAGCAGCCCCACTAGGCGTTCACCCACAGATACGCAGTATTTT.

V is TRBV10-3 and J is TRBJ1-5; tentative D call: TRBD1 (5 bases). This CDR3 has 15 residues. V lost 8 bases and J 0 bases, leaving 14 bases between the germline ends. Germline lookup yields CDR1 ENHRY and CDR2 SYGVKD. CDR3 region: CAIRRGDGSNQPQHF. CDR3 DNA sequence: TGTGCCATCCGTAGGGGTGACGGTAGCAATCAGCCCCAGCATTTT.

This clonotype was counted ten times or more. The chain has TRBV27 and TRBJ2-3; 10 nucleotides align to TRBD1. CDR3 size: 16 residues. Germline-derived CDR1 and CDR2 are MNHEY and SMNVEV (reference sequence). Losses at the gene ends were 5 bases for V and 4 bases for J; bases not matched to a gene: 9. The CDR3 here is CASSATPGQGADTQYF. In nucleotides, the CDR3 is TGTGCCAGCAGTGCGACGCCCGGACAGGGGGCAGATACGCAGTATTTT.

The CDR3 sequence: CASSYTGTSLYEQYF. The CDR3 nucleotides are TGTGCCAGCAGTTACACCGGGACTAGTCTCTACGAGCAGTACTTC. The V and J genes are TRBV6-5 and TRBJ2-7; TRBD2 matches 8 bases. Unmatched junction bases numbered 6, after V lost 2 bases and J lost 3 bases. CDR1 and CDR2 from the germline V gene are MNHEY and SVGAGI. The CDR3 length is 15 residues.

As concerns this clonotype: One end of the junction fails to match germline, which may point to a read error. CDR3 loop: CASSLGSPRSSYDEQFF. CDR3 in DNA: TGCGCCAGCAGCTTGGGATCACCTAGGAGCTCCTACGATGAGCAGTTCTTC. The gene calls are TRBV5-1 and TRBJ2-1; D not certain. Germline loops: CDR1 SGHRS, CDR2 YFSETQ. The CDR3 covers 17 residues.

CDR3 DNA: TGCGCCAGCAGCTTTACACAGGGTGAGCAGTTCTTC. The encoded protein is CASSFTQGEQFF. The chain combines TRBV5-1 with TRBJ2-1, with D perhaps matching TRBD1 (6 bases). From germline, CDR1 is SGHRS and CDR2 YFSETQ. Trimming removed 2 bases at V and 9 bases at J, with 9 bases between. The CDR3 extends over 12 amino acids. The full variable domain, with the rest looked up from reference TRBV5-1 and TRBJ2-1, is KAGVTQTPRYLIKTRGQQVTLSCSPISGHRSVSWYQQTPGQGLQFLFEYFSETQRNKGNFPGRFSGRQFSNSRSEMNVSTLELGDSALYLCASSFTQGEQFFGPGTRLTVL.

The CDR3 nucleotides read TGCAGCGTTGAAGTAGAGAAGCCGGGGGGTGTCCGTTATCCTGAAGCTTTCTTT. This translates into CSVEVEKPGGVRYPEAFF. The V gene is TRBV29-1, the J gene TRBJ1-1; tentative D call: TRBD1 (5 bases). Germline CDR1 SQVTM, CDR2 ANQGSEA. CDR3 size: 18 residues. Trimming took off 1 base at V and 6 bases at J, with 27 bases between the two ends.

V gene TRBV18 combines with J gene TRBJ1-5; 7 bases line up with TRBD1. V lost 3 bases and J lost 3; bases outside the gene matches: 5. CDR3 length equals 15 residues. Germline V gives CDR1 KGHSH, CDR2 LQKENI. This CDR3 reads CASSPTGFNNQPQHF. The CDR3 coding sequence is TGTGCCAGCTCACCGACAGGGTTCAACAATCAGCCCCAGCATTTT.

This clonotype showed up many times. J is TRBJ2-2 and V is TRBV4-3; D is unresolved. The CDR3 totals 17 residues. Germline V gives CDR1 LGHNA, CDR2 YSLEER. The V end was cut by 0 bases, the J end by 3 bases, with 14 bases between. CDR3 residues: CASSQDGYDDYTGELFF. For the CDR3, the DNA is TGCGCCAGCAGCCAAGATGGTTATGACGACTACACCGGGGAGCTGTTTTTT.

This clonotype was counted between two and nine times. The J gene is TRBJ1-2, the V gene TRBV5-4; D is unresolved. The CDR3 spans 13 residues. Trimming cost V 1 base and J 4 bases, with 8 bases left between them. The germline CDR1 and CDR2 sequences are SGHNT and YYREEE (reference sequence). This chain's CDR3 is CASSLTDPYGYTF. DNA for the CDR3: TGTGCCAGCAGCTTGACAGACCCCTATGGCTACACCTTC. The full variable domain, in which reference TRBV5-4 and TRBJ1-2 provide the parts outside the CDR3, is ETGVTQSPTHLIKTRGQQVTLRCSSQSGHNTVSWYQQALGQGPQFIFQYYREEENGRGNFPPRFSGLQFPNYSSELNVNALELDDSALYLCASSLTDPYGYTFGSGTRLTVV.

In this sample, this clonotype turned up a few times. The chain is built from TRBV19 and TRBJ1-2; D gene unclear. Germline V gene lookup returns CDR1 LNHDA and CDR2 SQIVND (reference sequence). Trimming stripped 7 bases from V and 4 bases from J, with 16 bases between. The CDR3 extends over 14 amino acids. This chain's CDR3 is CASTVELSFYGYTF. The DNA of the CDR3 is TGTGCCAGTACCGTGGAATTATCTTTCTATGGCTACACCTTC.

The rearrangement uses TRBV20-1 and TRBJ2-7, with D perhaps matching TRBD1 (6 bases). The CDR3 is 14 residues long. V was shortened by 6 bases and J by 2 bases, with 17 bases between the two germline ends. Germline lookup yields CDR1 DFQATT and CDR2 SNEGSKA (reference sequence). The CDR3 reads CSAATGSWAYEQYF. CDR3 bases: TGCAGTGCCGCCACAGGGAGCTGGGCCTACGAGCAGTACTTC.

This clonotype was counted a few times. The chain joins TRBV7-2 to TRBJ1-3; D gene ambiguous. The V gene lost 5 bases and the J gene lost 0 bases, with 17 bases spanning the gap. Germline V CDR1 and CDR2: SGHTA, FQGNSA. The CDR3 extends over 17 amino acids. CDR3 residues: CASSPRERASSGNTIYF. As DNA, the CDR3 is TGTGCCAGCAGCCCTCGGGAGAGGGCGAGCTCTGGAAACACCATATATTTT. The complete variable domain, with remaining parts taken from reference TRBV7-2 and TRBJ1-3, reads GAGVSQSPSNKVTEKGKDVELRCDPISGHTALYWYRQSLGQGLEFLIYFQGNSAPDKSGLPSDRFSAERTGGSVSTLTIQRTQQEDSAVYLCASSPRERASSGNTIYFGEGSWLTVV.

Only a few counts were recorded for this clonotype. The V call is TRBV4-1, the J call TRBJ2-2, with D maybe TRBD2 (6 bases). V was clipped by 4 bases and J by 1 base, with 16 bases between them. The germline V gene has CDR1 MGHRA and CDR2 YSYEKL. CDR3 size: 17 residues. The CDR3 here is CASSRPRGGVNTGELFF. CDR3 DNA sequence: TGCGCCAGCAGCCGCCCCCGTGGAGGGGTGAACACCGGGGAGCTGTTTTTT.

The chain's CDR3 is CASSYKLVDTQYF. CDR3 DNA sequence: TGTGCCAGCAGTTACAAGCTGGTAGATACGCAGTATTTT. V gene TRBV6-5 combines with J gene TRBJ2-3; D remains ambiguous. The CDR3 contains 13 residues. The germline V gene has CDR1 MNHEY and CDR2 SVGAGI. The V and J ends lost 2 bases and 5 bases respectively, with 8 bases between them.

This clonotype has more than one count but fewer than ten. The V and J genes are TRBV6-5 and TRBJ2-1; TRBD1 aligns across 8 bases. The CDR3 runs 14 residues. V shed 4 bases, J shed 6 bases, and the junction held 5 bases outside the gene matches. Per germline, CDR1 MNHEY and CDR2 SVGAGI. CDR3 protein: CASSLQGGSNEQFF. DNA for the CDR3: TGTGCCAGCAGTTTACAGGGGGGAAGCAATGAGCAGTTCTTC.

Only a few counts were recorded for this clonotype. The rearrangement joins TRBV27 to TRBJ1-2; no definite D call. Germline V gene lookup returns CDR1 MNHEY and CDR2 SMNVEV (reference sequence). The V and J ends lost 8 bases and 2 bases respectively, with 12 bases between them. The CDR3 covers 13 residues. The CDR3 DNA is TGTGCCAGCCTCGTGCAGGACAACTATGGCTACACCTTC. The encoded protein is CASLVQDNYGYTF.

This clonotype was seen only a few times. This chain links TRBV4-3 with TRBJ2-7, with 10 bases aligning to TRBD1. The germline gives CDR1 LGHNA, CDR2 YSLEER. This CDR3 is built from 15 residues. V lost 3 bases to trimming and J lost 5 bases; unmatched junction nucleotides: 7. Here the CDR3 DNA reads TGCGCCAGCAGCCATGGGAGACAGGGGGCCCACGAGCAGTACTTC. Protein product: CASSHGRQGAHEQYF.

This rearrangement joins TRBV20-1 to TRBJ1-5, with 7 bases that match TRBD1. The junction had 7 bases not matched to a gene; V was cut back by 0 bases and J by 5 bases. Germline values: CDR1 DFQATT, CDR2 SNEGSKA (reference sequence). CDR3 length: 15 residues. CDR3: CSARDRAGGHQPQHF. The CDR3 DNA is TGCAGTGCTAGAGATAGGGCAGGGGGTCATCAGCCCCAGCATTTT.